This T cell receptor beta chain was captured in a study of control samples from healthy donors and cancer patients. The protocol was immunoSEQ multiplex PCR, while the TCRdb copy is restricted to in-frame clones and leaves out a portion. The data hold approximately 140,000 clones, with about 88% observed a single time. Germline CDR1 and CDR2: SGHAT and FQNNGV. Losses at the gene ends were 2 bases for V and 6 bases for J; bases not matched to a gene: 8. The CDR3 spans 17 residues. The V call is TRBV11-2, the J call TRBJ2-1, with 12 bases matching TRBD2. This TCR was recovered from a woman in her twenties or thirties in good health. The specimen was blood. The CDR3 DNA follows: TGTGCCAGCAGCTTAACCATACTAGCGGGAGGAGTCAATGAGCAGTTCTTC. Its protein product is CASSLTILAGGVNEQFF.